The 10 T cell receptor beta chains given below trace back to one sample, sequenced in a study of blood T cells in healthy people across ages. With a J-beta primer mix and a sample-barcoded 5' primer, a second PCR ran about 7 to 11 cycles. TCRdb re-derived calls from the 5' RACE reads in MiXCR, one entry per CDR3 protein. Here the sample spans over 1,200,000 distinct CDR3 sequences, approximately 63% being singletons. Sequenced input: blood. Every receptor here comes from a man aged 18 to 29 in good health.

In the case of this clonotype: A junction boundary mismatches the germline segment, possibly from a read error. This chain links TRBV4-1 with TRBJ2-3; possible D gene TRBD2, 7 bases. CDR1 MGHRA and CDR2 YSYEKL come from the germline V gene. This CDR3 contains 16 residues. The CDR3 DNA is TGCGCCTGCAGCCAAGCGAGGGGGGGAGACACAGATACGCAGTATTTT. Protein: CACSQARGGDTDTQYF.

The rearrangement joins TRBV6-1 to TRBJ2-1; D tentatively fits TRBD1 or TRBD2 (5 bases each). This CDR3 has 11 amino acids. Trimming pared 11 bases from V and 6 bases from J, leaving 11 bases between. The germline gives CDR1 MNHNS, CDR2 SASEGT. CDR3 in DNA: TGTGCCTCCTGGGGGAGCAATGAGCAGTTCTTC. The encoded protein is CASWGSNEQFF.

This rearrangement joins TRBV11-1 to TRBJ2-1; no reliable D call. Deletions cut 2 bases from V and 7 bases from J, with 24 bases between. The CDR3 totals 18 residues. The germline CDR1 and CDR2 sequences are SGHAT and FQDESV (reference sequence). The CDR3 nucleotides are TGTGCCAGCAGCTTATCCGGACGCCTGACGGCAGTGGGAAATGAGCAGTTCTTC. Protein product: CASSLSGRLTAVGNEQFF. Complete variable domain (other parts from reference TRBV11-1 and TRBJ2-1): EAEVAQSPRYKITEKSQAVAFWCDPISGHATLYWYRQILGQGPELLVQFQDESVVDDSQLPKDRFSAERLKGVDSTLKIQPAELGDSAMYLCASSLSGRLTAVGNEQFFGPGTRLTVL.

In its sample, this clonotype was seen once. The chain joins TRBV12-3 or TRBV12-4 to TRBJ2-1, with unresolved D. CDR3 length: 11 amino acids. V shed 6 bases and J shed 13 bases, with 13 bases lying between them. The CDR3 coding sequence is TGTGCCAGCAGGTCATCGGCCTATCAGTTCTTC. Amino acids: CASRSSAYQFF.

The chain links TRBV10-3 to TRBJ2-7, with 13 bases that match TRBD2. Looked up from germline, CDR1 is ENHRY and CDR2 is SYGVKD. The CDR3 runs to 15 residues. Trimming at V came to 6 bases and at J to 5 bases, leaving 7 bases not matched to a gene. CDR3 sequence reads: CAISRGLAGFDEQYF. CDR3 DNA sequence: TGTGCCATCAGCCGGGGACTAGCGGGGTTCGACGAGCAGTACTTC.

The V gene is TRBV28, the J gene TRBJ2-3; TRBD2 aligns across 7 bases. The V and J ends lost 3 bases and 4 bases, in that order; junction bases with no gene match: 4. The CDR3 totals 14 residues. Germline CDR1 and CDR2: MDHEN and SYDVKM. The CDR3 sequence: CASSFGAGADTQYF. The CDR3 nucleotides read TGTGCCAGCAGTTTTGGGGCGGGAGCAGATACGCAGTATTTT. Full variable domain (remainder filled in from reference TRBV28 and TRBJ2-3): DVKVTQSSRYLVKRTGEKVFLECVQDMDHENMFWYRQDPGLGLRLIYFSYDVKMKEKGDIPEGYSVSREKKERFSLILESASTNQTSMYLCASSFGAGADTQYFGPGTRLTVL.

This clonotype has only a few counts. The V call is TRBV4-1, the J call TRBJ2-1; D unresolved. The CDR3 has 15 amino acids. Germline-derived CDR1 and CDR2 are MGHRA and YSYEKL. V lost 0 bases to trimming and J lost 4 bases, with 10 bases between them. The CDR3 here is CASSQEIISYNEQFF. In DNA form, the CDR3 reads TGCGCCAGCAGCCAAGAAATTATCAGTTACAATGAGCAGTTCTTC.

The J gene is TRBJ2-1, the V gene TRBV20-1, with D perhaps matching TRBD1 (5 bases). Trimming shortened V by 6 bases and J by 9 bases, and 21 bases separated the two germline ends. There are 14 residues in the CDR3. Germline values: CDR1 DFQATT, CDR2 SNEGSKA (reference sequence). This chain's CDR3 is CSATHGATGREQFF. The DNA of the CDR3 is TGCAGTGCAACCCATGGGGCGACGGGCCGTGAGCAGTTCTTC.

CDR3 sequence (DNA): TGTGCCAGCAGCTTAGAGCGTGTGCTGGGGGAAACAGATACGCAGTATTTT. It codes for CASSLERVLGETDTQYF. This chain uses TRBV7-9 with TRBJ2-3; D possibly uses TRBD1 or TRBD2 (5 bases each). The CDR3 contains 17 residues. Trimming removed 1 base from V and 3 bases from J, with 17 bases in between. The germline V gene encodes CDR1 SEHNR and CDR2 FQNEAQ (reference sequence).

J is TRBJ2-3 and V is TRBV5-1; D ambiguous. V shed 0 bases and J shed 6 bases, with 11 bases lying between them. Germline assignment: CDR1 SGHRS and CDR2 YFSETQ. The CDR3 covers 14 residues. This CDR3 reads CASSLARPPDTQYF. CDR3 nucleotide sequence: TGCGCCAGCAGCTTGGCTCGCCCCCCGGATACGCAGTATTTT.